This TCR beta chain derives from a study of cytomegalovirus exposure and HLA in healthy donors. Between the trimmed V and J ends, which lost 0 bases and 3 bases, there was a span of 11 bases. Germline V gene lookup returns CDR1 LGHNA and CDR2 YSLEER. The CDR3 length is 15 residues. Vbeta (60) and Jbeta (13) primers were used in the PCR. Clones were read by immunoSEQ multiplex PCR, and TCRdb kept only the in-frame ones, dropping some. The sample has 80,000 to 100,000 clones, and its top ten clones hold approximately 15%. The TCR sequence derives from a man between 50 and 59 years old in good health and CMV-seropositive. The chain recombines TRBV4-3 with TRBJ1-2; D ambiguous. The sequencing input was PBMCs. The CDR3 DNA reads TGCGCCAGCAGCCAAGATTCGGGATCTCACTATGGCTACACCTTC. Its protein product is CASSQDSGSHYGYTF.